Presented here are 8 T cell receptor beta chains from one specimen sequenced in a study of identical twins. TCRdb independently ran MiXCR on the 5' RACE reads; one entry per CDR3 protein. The sample has roughly 690,000 distinct CDR3 sequences, less than 25% seen once. This sample was also put to use in a study of T cells expressing NK-cell markers.

Input material: PBMCs. The receptors stem from a woman younger than 35 in good health.

The chain uses TRBV7-8 and TRBJ2-5; 12 bases map to TRBD2. Germline CDR1 SGHVS, CDR2 FQNEAQ. The CDR3 is 17 residues long. The V gene end was trimmed by 5 bases and the J gene end by 0 bases; junction bases not matched to a gene: 7. The DNA of the CDR3 is TGTGCCAGCAGCCTCCGGACTAGCGGGGTCAACCAAGAGACCCAGTACTTC. This sequence encodes CASSLRTSGVNQETQYF.

This clonotype was seen more than once but under ten times. The V and J genes are TRBV29-1 and TRBJ2-7, with 12 bases fitting TRBD2. This CDR3 contains 14 residues. J lost 2 bases, V lost 6 bases, and 5 bases had no gene match. Germline V lookup: CDR1 SQVTM, CDR2 ANQGSEA. CDR3 DNA: TGCAGCGTGAGGGCTAGCGGGAGGGCCTACGAGCAGTACTTC. Encoded protein: CSVRASGRAYEQYF.

This clonotype was seen a handful of times. The gene calls are TRBV7-9 and TRBJ1-6, with TRBD1 as a possible D gene (5 bases). Trimming shortened V by 5 bases and J by 5 bases, and 13 bases separated the two germline ends. Germline-derived CDR1 and CDR2 are SEHNR and FQNEAQ (reference sequence). The CDR3 spans 15 residues. The CDR3 sequence: CASSAGQGHNSPLHF. CDR3 DNA sequence: TGTGCCAGCAGCGCCGGGCAGGGACATAATTCACCCCTCCACTTT.

The chain uses TRBV12-3 or TRBV12-4 and TRBJ2-7; TRBD2 agrees at 11 bases. J was trimmed by 6 bases and V by 8 bases; bases with no gene match: 9. This CDR3 has 14 residues. The CDR3 region is CASGFLAGGSEQYF. The CDR3 region has the DNA TGTGCCAGCGGGTTTCTAGCGGGAGGAAGCGAGCAGTACTTC.

The chain recombines TRBV18 with TRBJ2-7; 9 nucleotides line up with TRBD1. This CDR3 is 17 amino acids long. The junction had 10 bases not matched to a gene; V was cut back by 3 bases and J by 1 base. CDR1 is KGHSH and CDR2 is LQKENI in the germline V gene. This CDR3 reads CASSPSTGGAESYEQYF. The CDR3 nucleotides are TGTGCCAGCTCACCCTCTACAGGGGGCGCGGAGTCCTACGAGCAGTACTTC.

J is TRBJ2-3 and V is TRBV11-2, with D possibly being TRBD1 or TRBD2 (5 bases each). The CDR3 runs to 14 residues. With 1 base removed from V and 5 bases from J, the gap between germline ends came to 10 bases. The germline V gene encodes CDR1 SGHAT and CDR2 FQNNGV. CDR3 amino acids: CASSLGGAQDTQYF. In nucleotides, the CDR3 is TGTGCCAGCAGCTTAGGAGGGGCACAAGATACGCAGTATTTT.

The chain employs TRBV7-9 and TRBJ2-2; D remains ambiguous. Per germline, CDR1 SEHNR and CDR2 FQNEAQ (reference sequence). V lost 6 bases and J 2 bases, leaving 13 bases between the germline ends. The CDR3 is 15 amino acids. In nucleotides, the CDR3 is TGTGCCAGCAGACTGGCGTCAGCAAACACCGGGGAGCTGTTTTTT. Translating it yields CASRLASANTGELFF. Combining the CDR3 with reference TRBV7-9 and TRBJ2-2 gives the whole variable domain DTGVSQNPRHKITKRGQNVTFRCDPISEHNRLYWYRQTLGQGPEFLTYFQNEAQLEKSRLLSDRFSAERPKGSFSTLEIQRTEQGDSAMYLCASRLASANTGELFFGEGSRLTVL.

The chain combines TRBV3-1 with TRBJ2-5; D ambiguous. V shed 0 bases and J shed 5 bases, with 7 bases lying between them. The CDR3 sequence is 13 residues long. Germline CDR1 LGHDT, CDR2 YNNKEL (reference sequence). The CDR3 is CASSQEARETQYF. Here the CDR3 DNA reads TGTGCCAGCAGCCAAGAGGCGCGTGAGACCCAGTACTTC.